This passage covers 18 T cell receptor beta chains from one sample sequenced in a study of cytomegalovirus exposure and HLA in healthy donors. Both 60 Vbeta primers and 13 Jbeta primers went into the PCR. Data came from immunoSEQ multiplex PCR; TCRdb stores just in-frame clones and leaves some out. Here the sample spans some 170,000 clones, approximately 9.5% being singletons. Sequences were obtained from PBMCs. The receptors originated from a woman between 25 and 40 years old in good health and CMV-seropositive.

This clone was seen a handful of times. This chain joins TRBV5-6 and TRBJ2-1, with D tentatively TRBD1 (6 bases). The germline V gene has CDR1 SGHDT and CDR2 YYEEEE. Trimming took 4 bases from V and 4 from J, leaving 15 bases between them. The CDR3 is 15 residues long. The CDR3 reads CASSDSFRGYNEQFF. Here the CDR3 DNA reads TGTGCCAGCAGCGATTCTTTCAGGGGTTACAATGAGCAGTTCTTC.

This clone showed up just a few times. V usage is TRBV7-3 and J usage is TRBJ2-7; 7 bases align to TRBD2. Trimming cost V 5 bases and J 0 bases; bases outside gene matches: 4. Germline-derived CDR1 and CDR2 are SGHTA and FQGTGA. The CDR3 totals 14 residues. The CDR3 region is CASSQREDSYEQYF. DNA of the CDR3: TGTGCCAGCAGCCAACGGGAGGACTCCTACGAGCAGTACTTC. Looking up the rest from reference TRBV7-3 and TRBJ2-7 gives the full variable domain: GAGVSQTPSNKVTEKGKYVELRCDPISGHTALYWYRQSLGQGPEFLIYFQGTGAADDSGLPNDRFFAVRPEGSVSTLKIQRTERGDSAVYLCASSQREDSYEQYFGPGTRLTVT.

This clone was detected a few times. The chain recombines TRBV6-5 with TRBJ1-5, with D perhaps TRBD1 (6 bases). V lost 6 bases and J 4 bases, leaving 10 bases between the germline ends. Germline V CDR1 and CDR2: MNHEY, SVGAGI. This CDR3 is 13 amino acids long. This chain's CDR3 is CASRQGWNQPQHF. CDR3 bases: TGTGCCAGCAGGCAGGGGTGGAATCAGCCCCAGCATTTT.

This clone appeared a few times. The chain recombines TRBV5-4 with TRBJ2-1, with TRBD2 identical over 12 bases. CDR1 is SGHNT and CDR2 is YYREEE in the germline V gene (reference sequence). This CDR3 has 15 amino acids. Unmatched junction bases numbered 9, after V lost 6 bases and J lost 8 bases. CDR3 protein: CASTERTSGTDEQFF. CDR3 nucleotide sequence: TGTGCCAGCACGGAACGGACTAGCGGGACCGATGAGCAGTTCTTC. Together with reference TRBV5-4 and TRBJ2-1, the CDR3 gives the full variable domain: ETGVTQSPTHLIKTRGQQVTLRCSSQSGHNTVSWYQQALGQGPQFIFQYYREEENGRGNFPPRFSGLQFPNYSSELNVNALELDDSALYLCASTERTSGTDEQFFGPGTRLTVL.

This clone has more than one count but fewer than ten. This sequence joins TRBV5-1 and TRBJ1-5; D is unclear. CDR3 size: 12 residues. The V gene lost 4 bases and the J gene lost 6 bases, with 8 bases spanning the gap. The germline V gene has CDR1 SGHRS and CDR2 YFSETQ. The CDR3 protein is CASSESGQPQHF. The DNA of the CDR3 is TGCGCCAGCAGCGAATCGGGTCAGCCCCAGCATTTT.

The table lists this clone with a few counts. The genes are TRBV5-1 and TRBJ1-2; 12 positions agree with TRBD1. Trimming at V came to 4 bases and at J to 2 bases, leaving 3 bases not matched to a gene. The CDR3 is 15 amino acids. CDR1 SGHRS and CDR2 YFSETQ come from the germline V gene. In DNA form, the CDR3 reads TGCGCCAGCAGCATCGGGACAGGGGGCAACTATGGCTACACCTTC. Protein product: CASSIGTGGNYGYTF.

In this sample, this clone turned up a few times. The J gene is TRBJ2-5, the V gene TRBV4-1; 8 bases fit TRBD2. This CDR3 has 16 residues. Germline CDR1 and CDR2: MGHRA and YSYEKL. After removal of 1 base from V and 1 base from J, the junction contained 5 bases not matched to a gene. The CDR3 DNA reads TGCGCCAGCAGCCAAGGGCTAGCGGGCTTCCAAGAGACCCAGTACTTC. This gives the protein CASSQGLAGFQETQYF.

This clone has just a few counts. Germline and junction disagree at one end, which may indicate a read error. The genes are TRBV11-3 and TRBJ2-3, with a tentative D call TRBD2 (5 bases). Germline CDR1 is SGHNT and CDR2 is YENEEA. The CDR3 length is 12 residues. The CDR3 DNA follows: TGTGCCAGCAGCTCGGACTCCGATACGAAGTATTTT. It specifies CASSSDSDTKYF. Drawing the rest from reference TRBV11-3 and TRBJ2-3, the complete variable domain is EAGVVQSPRYKIIEKKQPVAFWCNPISGHNTLYWYLQNLGQGPELLIRYENEEAVDDSQLPKDRFSAERLKGVDSTLKIQPAELGDSAVYLCASSSDSDTKYFGPGTRLTVL.

The table lists this clone with a few counts. The chain joins TRBV7-6 to TRBJ2-7; 13 bases align to TRBD2. J was trimmed by 2 bases and V by 5 bases; bases with no gene match: 3. The CDR3 covers 15 residues. Germline lookup yields CDR1 SGHVS and CDR2 FNYEAQ. The chain's CDR3 is CASSQGTSGTYEQYF. The CDR3 bases are TGTGCCAGCAGCCAAGGGACTAGCGGGACCTACGAGCAGTACTTC.

In DNA, the CDR3 is TGCGCCAGCAGTAGGTTAGCAGGGGACACTGAAGCTTTCTTT. Translating gives CASSRLAGDTEAFF. This sequence joins TRBV4-1 and TRBJ1-1; TRBD1 is a possible D gene (6 bases). The V end lost 6 bases, the J end lost 3 bases, and 14 bases lay between the germline ends. Germline values: CDR1 MGHRA, CDR2 YSYEKL. The CDR3 has 14 residues.

In its sample, this clone was seen a few times. V gene TRBV4-1 combines with J gene TRBJ2-1; D gene ambiguous. The CDR3 is 13 residues long. V dropped 2 bases and J dropped 4 bases, with 6 bases sitting between them. The germline V gene has CDR1 MGHRA and CDR2 YSYEKL. CDR3 nucleotide sequence: TGCGCCAGCAGCCAAATGAGGTACAATGAGCAGTTCTTC. Residues: CASSQMRYNEQFF.

This rearrangement joins TRBV9 to TRBJ2-7, with D perhaps TRBD1 (6 bases). The CDR3 contains 13 residues. V lost 0 bases, J lost 6 bases, and 10 bases lay in between. Germline CDR1 reads SGDLS; CDR2 reads YYNGEE. CDR3 loop: CASSVGQGREQYF. CDR3 in DNA: TGTGCCAGCAGCGTAGGTCAGGGGCGCGAGCAGTACTTC.

The chain is built from TRBV29-1 and TRBJ2-7, with TRBD1 matching over 9 bases. The V segment lost 7 bases and the J segment 7 bases; nucleotides outside the gene matches: 11. Germline V CDR1 and CDR2: SQVTM, ANQGSEA. The CDR3 length is 13 residues. The CDR3 DNA is TGCAGCGCACGCCAACAGGGGGCGGGGGAGCAGTACTTC. Translation: CSARQQGAGEQYF.

This clone has more than one count but fewer than ten. This chain's CDR3 is CASSTWTVNTEAFF. DNA for the CDR3: TGTGCCAGCAGTACCTGGACAGTTAACACTGAAGCTTTCTTT. The chain combines TRBV6-1 with TRBJ1-1; D might be TRBD1 (6 bases). With 5 bases removed from V and 2 bases from J, the gap between germline ends came to 12 bases. The CDR3 is 14 amino acids. Germline CDR1 MNHNS, CDR2 SASEGT.

This clone has only a few counts. The chain couples TRBV5-4 to TRBJ1-2; D is perhaps TRBD1 (5 bases). CDR3 length: 16 residues. Germline V gene data show CDR1 as SGHNT and CDR2 as YYREEE (reference sequence). V lost 4 bases and J 3 bases, leaving 19 bases between the germline ends. CDR3 sequence reads: CASSLIGRVADYGYTF. CDR3 nucleotides: TGTGCCAGCAGCCTGATTGGCAGGGTAGCTGACTATGGCTACACCTTC.

V and J are TRBV7-8 and TRBJ2-1; TRBD2 matches at 13 bases. This CDR3 contains 15 residues. Losses at the gene ends were 5 bases for V and 5 bases for J; bases not matched to a gene: 3. Germline V CDR1 and CDR2: SGHVS, FQNEAQ. The CDR3 coding sequence is TGTGCCAGCAGCGGAGGGACTAGCGGGAACAATGAGCAGTTCTTC. This translates into CASSGGTSGNNEQFF.

This chain links TRBV11-3 with TRBJ2-2; D may be TRBD2 (6 bases). The CDR3 loop spans 17 amino acids. V was cut by 4 bases and J by 2 bases, with 17 bases left in between. Germline CDR1 and CDR2: SGHNT and YENEEA. This chain's CDR3 is CASSWPRGGDNTGELFF. CDR3 nucleotide sequence: TGTGCCAGCAGCTGGCCGCGGGGCGGAGATAACACCGGGGAGCTGTTTTTT.

The chain is built from TRBV5-6 and TRBJ2-5; tentatively, D is TRBD1 (6 bases). Trimming stripped 1 base from V and 0 bases from J, with 10 bases between. Germline V gene sequence: CDR1 SGHDT, CDR2 YYEEEE. This CDR3 has 15 residues. CDR3 bases: TGTGCCAGCAGCTTGATGGGACACTACCAAGAGACCCAGTACTTC. Translated: CASSLMGHYQETQYF.